The 23 T cell receptor beta chains presented below share a single source sample, sequenced in a study of blood T cells in healthy people across ages (dated by TCRdb to the mid-2010s). Library method: 5' RACE. TCRdb lists the instrument as Illumina HiSeq 2500. A second PCR of roughly 6 to 11 cycles was run with a J-beta primer mix and a sample-barcoded 5' primer. TCRdb reworked the public reads: Q25 trimming with fastp, MiXCR clone assembly, productive beta chains retained. Here each entry gathers all rows of one CDR3 protein and keeps the most common genes and DNA. For this sample there are 1.5 million to 2 million distinct CDR3 sequences; about 50% appear just once. Clones ranked in the top ten supply about 2.1% of the sample. The sequencing input was blood. The origin of the receptors is a woman in her thirties or forties in good health.

This clonotype was counted only a few times. The chain combines TRBV9 with TRBJ1-2; no clear D. V was trimmed by 2 bases and J by 0 bases, leaving 8 bases between them. CDR1 is SGDLS and CDR2 is YYNGEE in the germline V gene. The CDR3 is 14 residues long. For the CDR3, the DNA is TGTGCCAGCAGCGTTGTCAGTTCTAACTATGGCTACACCTTC. Translation: CASSVVSSNYGYTF.

V is TRBV28 and J is TRBJ1-1; D perhaps matches TRBD1 (6 bases). The length of the CDR3 is 16 residues. CDR1 and CDR2 (germline): MDHEN, SYDVKM. Trimming removed 2 bases from V and 1 base from J, with 14 bases in between. This chain's CDR3 is CASSLDRQDTNTEAFF. In DNA, the CDR3 is TGTGCCAGCAGTTTAGATAGACAGGACACGAACACTGAAGCTTTCTTT.

The V gene is TRBV4-1, the J gene TRBJ2-3, with D perhaps matching TRBD1 (5 bases). The germline V gene has CDR1 MGHRA and CDR2 YSYEKL. This CDR3 spans 15 amino acids. The V gene lost 0 bases and the J gene lost 4 bases, with 11 bases spanning the gap. The CDR3 DNA reads TGCGCCAGCAGCCAAGAAGGAAGGGGCCCAGATACGCAGTATTTT. As protein: CASSQEGRGPDTQYF.

This clonotype has a single count. The chain joins TRBV3-1 to TRBJ1-6, with D perhaps TRBD1 (5 bases). Trimming stripped 0 bases from V and 9 bases from J, with 9 bases between. Per germline, CDR1 LGHDT and CDR2 YNNKEL (reference sequence). The CDR3 sequence is 14 residues long. CDR3 loop: CASSQDRGLSPLHF. DNA for the CDR3: TGTGCCAGCAGCCAAGATAGGGGCCTTTCACCCCTCCACTTT.

The chain carries TRBV2 and TRBJ2-1, with TRBD1 identical over 9 bases. CDR1 is SNHLY, CDR2 FYNNEI, per germline. The junction had 15 bases not matched to a gene; V was cut back by 3 bases and J by 6 bases. The CDR3 totals 18 residues. Here the CDR3 reads CASSEIRGTGGGFNEQFF. The CDR3 bases are TGTGCCAGCAGTGAGATTAGGGGTACAGGGGGCGGTTTCAATGAGCAGTTCTTC.

This chain links TRBV14 with TRBJ2-4; either TRBD1 or TRBD2 may fit D (5 bases each). CDR3 length equals 13 residues. The V gene lost 2 bases and the J gene lost 15 bases, with 17 bases spanning the gap. Looked up from germline, CDR1 is SGHDN and CDR2 is FVKESK. The CDR3 DNA sequence: TGTGCCAGCAGCCAAACAGGAGGATCCGAGCCGTACTTC. This encodes CASSQTGGSEPYF.

The rearrangement uses TRBV27 and TRBJ2-3; 15 nucleotides match TRBD2. Germline V gene data show CDR1 as MNHEY and CDR2 as SMNVEV (reference sequence). The CDR3 loop spans 17 amino acids. V lost 7 bases, J lost 3 bases, and 8 bases stayed unmatched. The CDR3 sequence is CASTTGLAGGFTDTQYF. The CDR3 DNA follows: TGTGCCAGCACCACGGGACTAGCGGGGGGATTTACAGATACGCAGTATTTT.

V and J are TRBV7-6 and TRBJ2-1; no clear D gene. Germline V gene lookup returns CDR1 SGHVS and CDR2 FNYEAQ. V was clipped by 2 bases and J by 5 bases, with 13 bases between them. The CDR3 totals 15 residues. This CDR3 reads CASSLRHPEHNEQFF. The CDR3 DNA is TGTGCCAGCAGCTTACGGCACCCAGAACACAATGAGCAGTTCTTC.

The chain uses TRBV7-2 and TRBJ2-3; 8 bases align to TRBD2. Looked up from germline, CDR1 is SGHTA and CDR2 is FQGNSA. The CDR3 spans 17 residues. J gave up 6 bases and V 5 bases, and 16 bases lay outside the gene matches. The CDR3 region is CASSLQITGGGTDTQYF. The CDR3 nucleotides read TGTGCCAGCAGCCTCCAAATAACAGGCGGGGGGACCGATACGCAGTATTTT.

The rearrangement uses TRBV7-2 and TRBJ2-5, with D perhaps matching TRBD2 (6 bases). CDR1 and CDR2 (germline): SGHTA, FQGNSA. This CDR3 is built from 16 residues. V lost 3 bases and J lost 4, with 18 bases in between. The CDR3 region has the DNA TGTGCCAGCAGCTTCGGTGGAGGCCTAGCGCGAGAGACCCAGTACTTC. Its protein is CASSFGGGLARETQYF.

The chain has TRBV28 and TRBJ2-5, with TRBD2 as a possible D gene (5 bases). The CDR3 extends over 14 amino acids. Germline V gene data show CDR1 as MDHEN and CDR2 as SYDVKM. The V gene lost 6 bases and the J gene lost 5 bases, with 16 bases spanning the gap. The chain's CDR3 is CASSPLGVDETQYF. CDR3 DNA sequence: TGTGCCAGCAGCCCCCTCGGGGTCGACGAGACCCAGTACTTC.

The V gene is TRBV29-1, the J gene TRBJ2-5; D might be TRBD2 (7 bases). This CDR3 comprises 15 residues. V shed 8 bases and J shed 9 bases, with 28 bases lying between them. Germline V gene lookup returns CDR1 SQVTM and CDR2 ANQGSEA. The CDR3 coding sequence is TGCAGCATCAACTCTCCTGCGAGGGGAGGGGGGCCCCAGTACTTC. Translation gives CSINSPARGGGPQYF. The variable domain in full, completed from reference TRBV29-1 and TRBJ2-5, reads SAVISQKPSRDICQRGTSLTIQCQVDSQVTMMFWYRQQPGQSLTLIATANQGSEATYESGFVIDKFPISRPNLTFSTLTVSNMSPEDSSIYLCSINSPARGGGPQYFGPGTRLLVL.

This clonotype occurred a few times. The rearrangement links TRBV6-5 to TRBJ2-6, with 11 nucleotides matching TRBD1. The germline gives CDR1 MNHEY, CDR2 SVGAGI. Unmatched junction bases numbered 7, after V lost 2 bases and J lost 4 bases. This CDR3 has 18 amino acids. The CDR3 nucleotides read TGTGCCAGCAGTTACCGTGGACAGGGGGCAGAAGGGGCCAACGTCCTGACTTTC. Translated, it gives CASSYRGQGAEGANVLTF.

The V call is TRBV12-3 or TRBV12-4, the J call TRBJ2-3, with a tentative D call TRBD2 (6 bases). The CDR3 covers 15 residues. The V end was cut by 3 bases, the J end by 8 bases, with 18 bases between. CDR3 region: CASSFTGVSSGTQYF. The CDR3 nucleotides are TGTGCCAGCAGTTTTACGGGGGTGAGCTCGGGTACGCAGTATTTT.

V usage is TRBV4-1 and J usage is TRBJ2-1; 8 nucleotides match TRBD2. Losses at the gene ends were 5 bases for V and 4 bases for J; bases not matched to a gene: 13. CDR1 is MGHRA and CDR2 is YSYEKL in the germline V gene. This CDR3 comprises 17 residues. Here the CDR3 reads CASSLDVSGVSYNEQFF. The DNA for the CDR3 is TGCGCCAGCAGCTTAGATGTTAGCGGGGTCTCATACAATGAGCAGTTCTTC.

V is TRBV20-1 and J is TRBJ2-3; a possible D gene is TRBD1 (5 bases). Germline-derived CDR1 and CDR2 are DFQATT and SNEGSKA (reference sequence). V dropped 3 bases and J dropped 2 bases, with 12 bases sitting between them. The CDR3 is 14 residues long. The CDR3 spells CSARGQLYTDTQYF. CDR3 nucleotides: TGCAGTGCTAGGGGGCAGCTCTACACAGATACGCAGTATTTT.

Regarding this clonotype: One end of the junction fails to match germline, which may point to a read error. This rearrangement joins TRBV7-7 to TRBJ2-1; 9 nucleotides align to TRBD2. The CDR3 spans 15 residues. The germline gives CDR1 SSHAT, CDR2 FNYEAQ (reference sequence). CDR3 bases: TGTGCTAGCAGCTTGGGGCTAGCGGGGAAGAATGAGCAGTTCTTC. It specifies CASSLGLAGKNEQFF.

This clonotype was seen a few times. The chain couples TRBV7-9 to TRBJ2-5; D tentatively reads TRBD1 or TRBD2 (5 bases each). The CDR3 has 14 residues. Trimming shortened V by 4 bases and J by 4 bases, and 13 bases separated the two germline ends. Germline V CDR1 and CDR2: SEHNR, FQNEAQ (reference sequence). In DNA, the CDR3 is TGTGCCAGCAGCTCCTGGGACCCAGGAGAGACCCAGTACTTC. It encodes CASSSWDPGETQYF. Filled out from reference TRBV7-9 and TRBJ2-5, the complete variable domain reads DTGVSQNPRHKITKRGQNVTFRCDPISEHNRLYWYRQTLGQGPEFLTYFQNEAQLEKSRLLSDRFSAERPKGSFSTLEIQRTEQGDSAMYLCASSSWDPGETQYFGPGTRLLVL.

This chain joins TRBV28 and TRBJ2-7; the match to TRBD1 covers 9 bases. This CDR3 region has 15 residues. Germline V gives CDR1 MDHEN, CDR2 SYDVKM. V dropped 2 bases and J dropped 2; count of bases not matched to a gene: 4. The CDR3 nucleotides read TGTGCCAGCAGTTTACCCGGGACAGGGACCTACGAGCAGTACTTC. This sequence encodes CASSLPGTGTYEQYF.

For the CDR3, the DNA is TGTGCCAGCCGCACGGACACCCGTTTAGGTGGCTACACCTTC. Residues: CASRTDTRLGGYTF. The genes are TRBV12-3 or TRBV12-4 and TRBJ1-2, with D possibly being TRBD1 (5 bases). V lost 8 bases to trimming and J lost 7 bases, with 20 bases between them. This CDR3 has 14 amino acids.

This clonotype was counted a few times. The rearrangement links TRBV7-2 to TRBJ2-3; a weak D match, TRBD2 (6 bases). Germline V CDR1 and CDR2: SGHTA, FQGNSA. The CDR3 is made up of 17 amino acids. Trimming took off 1 base at V and 1 base at J, with 15 bases between the two ends. CDR3 sequence reads: CASSLEVLGGGTDTQYF. The CDR3 bases are TGTGCCAGCAGCTTAGAGGTTTTGGGCGGGGGCACAGATACGCAGTATTTT.

This clonotype has more than one count but fewer than ten. The chain couples TRBV11-1 to TRBJ2-1; TRBD2 agrees at 11 bases. The J segment lost 2 bases and the V segment lost 3 bases, leaving 6 bases of the junction unmatched. Germline values: CDR1 SGHAT, CDR2 FQDESV (reference sequence). The CDR3 extends over 17 amino acids. CDR3 DNA sequence: TGTGCCAGCAGCTTTCTACCTAGCGGGGGGCCCTACAATGAGCAGTTCTTC. Translating it yields CASSFLPSGGPYNEQFF.

This clonotype was seen more than once but under ten times. The chain employs TRBV4-1 and TRBJ2-3, with D unresolved. In germline, CDR1 is MGHRA, CDR2 YSYEKL. The CDR3 is 13 residues long. The ends were cut back, 3 bases at V and 3 bases at J, with 7 bases in the middle. The CDR3 coding sequence is TGCGCCAGCAGCCACGGGCTAACAGATACGCAGTATTTT. Translation gives CASSHGLTDTQYF.